The 11 T cell receptor beta chains below all came from one sample that was sequenced in a study of CD8 T cells in ankylosing spondylitis (dated by TCRdb to about 2017). The library came from 5' RACE. Instrument used: Illumina HiSeq 2500. TCRdb reanalyzed the raw reads on its own, using fastp at Q25 for trimming and MiXCR for clone calling, and kept in-frame beta chains. Each CDR3 protein gets just one entry, which takes the most common genes and DNA from the rows behind it. Here the sample has 300,000 to 350,000 distinct CDR3 sequences; less than 25% occur a single time. The top ten hold roughly 3.6% of the sample. The sample taken for sequencing was blood, either unsorted or a sorted T cell fraction (not recorded which). These receptors were collected from a female donor with ankylosing spondylitis or in good health (not recorded which).

This clonotype was picked up a small number of times. The chain employs TRBV20-1 and TRBJ2-1; 9 bases align to TRBD2. The V gene's germline CDR1 is DFQATT and CDR2 SNEGSKA (reference sequence). This CDR3 comprises 14 residues. V lost 5 bases, J lost 10 bases, and 12 bases stayed unmatched. The CDR3 DNA is TGCAGTGCTCTAACCGGGACTAGCAGTCCCGAGCAGTTCTTC. It is translated as CSALTGTSSPEQFF.

V and J are TRBV12-3 or TRBV12-4 and TRBJ2-1, with TRBD1 matching over 8 bases. CDR3 size: 15 residues. V dropped 5 bases and J dropped 4; count of bases not matched to a gene: 7. CDR3 sequence: CASSGRQGPYNEQFF. The CDR3 DNA is TGTGCCAGCAGTGGACGACAGGGGCCTTACAATGAGCAGTTCTTC.

The V gene is TRBV12-3 or TRBV12-4, the J gene TRBJ2-3, with 8 bases aligning to TRBD1. The CDR3 loop spans 16 amino acids. Trimming removed 6 bases from V and 0 bases from J; junction bases left unmatched: 8. The CDR3 DNA reads TGTGCCAGCAGCCCGACAGGGGCATTTAGCACAGATACGCAGTATTTT. This codes for CASSPTGAFSTDTQYF.

The V and J genes are TRBV4-2 and TRBJ2-7, with D perhaps matching TRBD2 (6 bases). With 1 base removed from V and 7 bases from J, the gap between germline ends came to 17 bases. This CDR3 is built from 15 residues. Germline CDR1 LGHNA, CDR2 YNFKEQ. CDR3 in amino acids: CASSQVSGLGGEQYF. The CDR3 nucleotides read TGTGCCAGCAGCCAAGTGAGCGGACTTGGGGGGGAGCAGTACTTC.

This clonotype was seen at least ten times. J is TRBJ1-5 and V is TRBV5-6; no clear D gene. This CDR3 has 12 residues. The V gene lost 1 base and the J gene lost 5 bases, with 4 bases spanning the gap. Germline CDR1 reads SGHDT; CDR2 reads YYEEEE. The CDR3 DNA is TGTGCCAGCAGCTTGCCTGATCAGCCCCAGCATTTT. Its protein product is CASSLPDQPQHF.

The chain employs TRBV12-3 or TRBV12-4 and TRBJ1-3, with D unresolved. Trimming cost V 2 bases and J 0 bases, with 5 bases left between them. The CDR3 spans 14 residues. DNA of the CDR3: TGTGCCAGCAGTTTATACCACTCTGGAAACACCATATATTTT. Translating it yields CASSLYHSGNTIYF.

The chain is built from TRBV12-3 or TRBV12-4 and TRBJ2-3; 10 bases line up with TRBD2. The CDR3 runs 16 residues. Trimming took 6 bases from V and 3 from J; bases not matched to a gene: 9. The DNA of the CDR3 is TGTGCCAGCAGGAGGGGGCTAGCGGGAGAAACAGATACGCAGTATTTT. This encodes CASRRGLAGETDTQYF.

This clonotype was counted between two and nine times. The V call is TRBV6-1, the J call TRBJ1-2; D unresolved. V shed 4 bases and J shed 5 bases, with 8 bases lying between them. This CDR3 spans 12 amino acids. Germline V gene lookup returns CDR1 MNHNS and CDR2 SASEGT. The CDR3 DNA is TGTGCCAGCAGTGCTGGGCGGTATGGCTACACCTTC. Translating it yields CASSAGRYGYTF.

The chain couples TRBV20-1 to TRBJ2-1, with D possibly being TRBD2 (5 bases). This CDR3 comprises 13 residues. Germline assignment: CDR1 DFQATT and CDR2 SNEGSKA (reference sequence). V lost 6 bases and J 6 bases, leaving 15 bases between the germline ends. The CDR3 DNA reads as TGCAGTGCCAGACTATTACCGTCCAATGAGCAGTTCTTC. This sequence encodes CSARLLPSNEQFF.

This clonotype was counted ten times or more. The chain is built from TRBV5-6 and TRBJ2-2, with 13 bases that match TRBD2. The germline V gene encodes CDR1 SGHDT and CDR2 YYEEEE. This CDR3 spans 17 amino acids. The V gene end was trimmed by 4 bases and the J gene end by 2 bases; junction bases not matched to a gene: 5. The CDR3 loop is CASSRGLAGANTGELFF. CDR3 sequence (DNA): TGTGCCAGCAGCCGCGGACTAGCGGGAGCAAACACCGGGGAGCTGTTTTTT.

Ten or more counts support this clonotype. The gene calls are TRBV29-1 and TRBJ1-1; 8 bases are shared with TRBD1. The CDR3 is 13 amino acids. In germline, CDR1 is SQVTM, CDR2 ANQGSEA. V lost 5 bases and J lost 7; bases outside the gene matches: 9. DNA for the CDR3: TGCAGCGTTAGGGGCAGGGGGCTAGGTGAAGCTTTCTTT. This encodes CSVRGRGLGEAFF.